The clone carrying this T cell receptor (beta chain) was recorded many times. Its antigen remains unidentified. The CDR3 length is 14 residues. Trimming pared 3 bases from V and 3 bases from J, leaving 15 bases between. The germline V gene has CDR1 DFQATT and CDR2 SNEGSKA (reference sequence). Time point reported: patch test 3, about 24 weeks after DPC sensitization. As to treatment: therapeutic diphenylcyclopropenone sensitization with weekly scalp DPC. The data derive from a study of human T cells and chemical hapten exposure. Points from the study as a whole: Against controls, expanded TCRs gave rise to significantly more large CDR3 similarity clusters.

MiXCR was run by TCRdb on the RACE reads, yielding one entry per CDR3 protein. The table shows about 84,000 distinct CDR3 sequences, with 9.5% to 14% occurring only once. The chain joins TRBV20-1 to TRBJ2-7; TRBD2 is a possible D gene (6 bases). Specimen: whole blood, collected in connection with sensitization to the hapten diphenylcyclopropenone (DPC). The receptor comes from a woman aged 50 to 65 with alopecia areata. Some clones in this sample may be carry-over from other donors' samples. CDR3 nucleotides: TGCAGTGCTAGTAGAGCGGGCCGGGGCTACGAGCAGTACTTC. It is translated as CSASRAGRGYEQYF.